Each of the 2 T cell receptor beta chains below was sequenced from the same sample in a study of blood T cell repertoires in COVID-19. Profiled with immunoSEQ multiplex PCR; TCRdb holds only in-frame clones, not every one. The sample consists of some 150,000 clones, 70% to 90% of them appearing once. Sequenced sample: peripheral blood. All receptors come from a human donor in a cohort sampled during active COVID-19.

This clone was observed a few times. CDR3 nucleotides: TGTGCCAGCAGTTCCGGGGGGACAGGGATATACTACGAGCAGTACTTC. Amino acid sequence: CASSSGGTGIYYEQYF. The chain links TRBV6-5 to TRBJ2-7, with 9 bases fitting TRBD1. The germline V gene has CDR1 MNHEY and CDR2 SVGAGI. V lost 4 bases, J lost 3 bases, and 10 bases stayed unmatched. This CDR3 spans 16 amino acids.

The chain couples TRBV19 to TRBJ1-2; D is perhaps TRBD1 (5 bases). Trimming removed 6 bases from V and 8 bases from J, with 22 bases in between. Germline V gene data show CDR1 as LNHDA and CDR2 as SQIVND (reference sequence). The CDR3 is 15 residues long. The CDR3 is CASSNTRDLMWGYTF. In DNA form, the CDR3 reads TGTGCCAGTAGCAACACTCGGGACTTGATGTGGGGCTACACCTTC.